The rows below give T cell receptor beta chains drawn from one sample of a study of blood T cell repertoires in COVID-19. TCRdb's table, derived via immunoSEQ multiplex PCR, lists solely in-frame clones and lacks some. The table includes about 81,000 clones, around 88% detected once. The sequenced sample was peripheral blood. Every receptor here comes from a woman aged 80 or over with acute or convalescent COVID-19. Both conserved end residues are part of each CDR3. Fields, in order: V gene, J gene, clone size, D gene, CDR3 protein, CDR3 DNA. A D gene is named only where the DNA matches it firmly. Size is stated for part of the rows, as once, few or many counts, or as a class when the clone is expanded.

TRBV7-2	TRBJ1-4	NA	TRBD1	CASSPGTGGRLNEKLFF	TGTGCCAGCAGCCCCGGGACAGGGGGCCGTTTAAATGAAAAACTGTTTTTT
TRBV29-1	TRBJ1-2	NA	TRBD1	CSREGTGMGYTF	TGCAGCCGAGAAGGGACAGGGATGGGCTACACCTTC
TRBV19	TRBJ2-5	NA	TRBD2	CASSMGTRGETQYF	TGTGCCAGTAGTATGGGGACTAGGGGGGAGACCCAGTACTTC
TRBV6-5	TRBJ1-2	NA	TRBD1	CASRDRGANYGYTF	TGTGCCAGCAGGGACAGGGGGGCGAACTATGGCTACACCTTC
TRBV19	TRBJ2-5	NA	TRBD1	CASSSGTGTKETQYF	TGTGCCAGTAGTTCCGGGACAGGGACGAAAGAGACCCAGTACTTC
TRBV6-2/TRBV6-3	TRBJ2-7	NA	TRBD2	CASSETSGGRREQYF	TGTGCCAGCAGTGAGACTAGCGGGGGAAGGCGCGAGCAGTACTTC
TRBV5-1	TRBJ2-5	NA	NA	CASSLSAGRETQYF	TGCGCCAGCAGCTTGTCGGCGGGACGAGAGACCCAGTACTTC
TRBV30	TRBJ1-4	NA	TRBD1	CAWNTGQGIEKLFF	TGTGCCTGGAACACGGGACAGGGCATCGAAAAACTGTTTTTT
TRBV18	TRBJ2-5	NA	TRBD2	CASSPIAGGGETQYF	TGTGCCAGCTCACCAATAGCGGGAGGAGGAGAGACCCAGTACTTC
TRBV19	TRBJ1-1	NA	NA	CASTLDYVSAETFF	TGTGCCAGTACCCTAGATTATGTTTCTGCTGAAACTTTCTTT
TRBV5-4	TRBJ1-1	few	NA	CASSTSGGNTEAFF	TGTGCCAGCAGCACGTCGGGGGGGAACACTGAAGCTTTCTTT
TRBV19	TRBJ2-1	NA	NA	CASSIRDEQFF	TGTGCCAGTAGTATCCGAGATGAGCAGTTCTTC
TRBV5-1	TRBJ2-5	once	TRBD2	CASSHPGASGVRETQYF	TGCGCCAGCAGCCACCCTGGGGCTAGCGGGGTTCGAGAGACCCAGTACTTC
TRBV5-4	TRBJ2-3	NA	TRBD2	CASSLPLAGGRDTQYF	TGTGCCAGCAGCTTACCTTTAGCGGGGGGGCGGGATACGCAGTATTTT
TRBV3-1/TRBV3-2	TRBJ2-1	NA	NA	CASSTARAYNEQFF	TGTGCCAGCAGCACAGCCAGGGCCTACAATGAGCAGTTCTTC
TRBV7-9	TRBJ2-5	NA	TRBD1	CASSSGTAFQETQYF	TGTGCCAGCAGCTCCGGGACAGCTTTCCAAGAGACCCAGTACTTC
TRBV13	TRBJ2-1	NA	TRBD2	CASSAGLAGSNEQFF	TGTGCCAGCAGCGCCGGACTAGCGGGAAGCAATGAGCAGTTCTTC
TRBV11-2	TRBJ2-1	NA	TRBD2	CASSPRREWRFF	TGTGCCAGCAGCCCCCGGCGGGAGTGGAGGTTCTTC
TRBV6-5	TRBJ1-5	NA	NA	CASSYSGINQPQHF	TGTGCCAGCAGTTACTCGGGCATTAATCAGCCCCAGCATTTT
TRBV9	TRBJ1-2	once	NA	CASSDGVYGYTF	TGTGCCAGCAGCGACGGTGTCTATGGCTACACCTTC
TRBV7-3	TRBJ2-6	few	TRBD1	CASSPAGTGGFGGANVLTF	TGTGCCAGCAGCCCTGCTGGGACAGGGGGCTTCGGTGGGGCCAACGTCCTGACTTTC
TRBV30	TRBJ2-7	NA	TRBD1	CAWSVSDREVSQQYF	TGTGCCTGGAGTGTAAGCGACAGGGAAGTAAGCCAGCAGTACTTC
TRBV27	TRBJ2-1	NA	TRBD2	CATRLAGGNNEQFF	TGTGCCACCCGACTAGCGGGGGGCAACAATGAGCAGTTCTTC
TRBV2	TRBJ1-5	once	NA	CASSSRGNQPQHF	TGTGCCAGCAGTAGCCGGGGCAATCAGCCCCAGCATTTT
TRBV6-2/TRBV6-3	TRBJ2-7	NA	TRBD2	CASSPQLTSGSTYEQYF	TGTGCCAGCAGTCCGCAATTGACTAGCGGGTCTACCTACGAGCAGTACTTC
TRBV5-5	TRBJ1-1	NA	NA	CASNPLTVNTEAFF	TGTGCCAGCAACCCCCTGACAGTTAACACTGAAGCTTTCTTT
TRBV5-1	TRBJ2-5	NA	TRBD1	CASSVRTGGQETQYF	TGCGCCAGCAGCGTCCGGACAGGGGGACAAGAGACCCAGTACTTC
TRBV19	TRBJ1-2	NA	NA	CASSIESGSRSYTF	TGTGCCAGTAGTATAGAATCGGGTAGTCGGAGCTACACCTTC
TRBV5-1	TRBJ2-3	NA	NA	CASSLGESSTDTQYF	TGCGCCAGCAGCTTGGGAGAGTCTAGCACAGATACGCAGTATTTT
TRBV18	TRBJ2-1	NA	TRBD1	CASSPPGTAYNEQFF	TGTGCCAGCTCACCTCCCGGGACAGCTTACAATGAGCAGTTCTTC
TRBV5-6	TRBJ1-4	NA	TRBD1	CASSLRVGTGANEKLFF	TGTGCCAGCAGCTTGCGGGTGGGGACAGGGGCTAATGAAAAACTGTTTTTT